Shown below are 32 T cell receptor beta chains from a single sample sequenced in a study of type 1 regulatory T cells. Regarding the study as a whole: Compared with non-type 1 regulatory T cells, type 1 regulatory T cells showed a more restricted TCR repertoire.

TCRdb re-called the reads with MiXCR, one entry per CDR3 protein. The sample shows about 71,000 distinct CDR3 sequences, around 20% of them seen only once. For these receptors, no antigen is known. The source material was cultured type 1 regulatory T (Tr1) cells, either the whole culture or a sorted fraction (not recorded which). These receptors all stem from a human donor in good health.

This clonotype has a handful of counts. This chain links TRBV24-1 with TRBJ2-3; D possibly uses TRBD1 or TRBD2 (5 bases each). CDR1 is KGHDR, CDR2 SFDVKD, per germline. This CDR3 spans 16 amino acids. The ends were cut back, 3 bases at V and 1 base at J, with 13 bases in the middle. The DNA for the CDR3 is TGTGCCACCAGTGATCCCTCGGGGCTCGGCACAGATACGCAGTATTTT. It encodes CATSDPSGLGTDTQYF.

The V gene is TRBV18, the J gene TRBJ2-3; D is possibly TRBD2 (5 bases). The germline V and J ends were trimmed by 1 base and 6 bases, with 5 bases remaining between them. Germline-derived CDR1 and CDR2 are KGHSH and LQKENI. The CDR3 covers 12 residues. CDR3 in DNA: TGTGCCAGCTCACCACGGGAGGATACGCAGTATTTT. Translating it yields CASSPREDTQYF.

This clonotype was recorded a few times. DNA for the CDR3: TGCAGTGCTAGTGAGTCAGCCGGACACACCATATATTTT. Translated, it gives CSASESAGHTIYF. This sequence joins TRBV20-1 and TRBJ1-3; no clear D gene. V was trimmed by 3 bases and J by 8 bases, leaving 14 bases between them. Germline V gene data show CDR1 as DFQATT and CDR2 as SNEGSKA (reference sequence). The CDR3 contains 13 residues.

CDR3: CASSQDRTGENGYTF. The CDR3 region has the DNA TGTGCCAGCAGCCAAGATAGGACAGGAGAGAATGGCTACACCTTC. The chain is built from TRBV4-2 and TRBJ1-2; 7 bases are shared with TRBD1. CDR1 LGHNA and CDR2 YNFKEQ come from the germline V gene. The trim removed 0 bases at V and 6 bases at J, leaving 7 bases unmatched. The CDR3 contains 15 residues.

This clonotype has only a few counts. The chain employs TRBV12-3 or TRBV12-4 and TRBJ2-7, with 13 bases matching TRBD2. The CDR3 spans 15 residues. With V trimmed by 5 bases and J by 6 bases, 7 bases remained unmatched. CDR3 DNA sequence: TGTGCCAGCAGTCCTGGACTAGCGGGAGTCGGCGAGCAGTACTTC. Its protein is CASSPGLAGVGEQYF.

The chain employs TRBV7-9 and TRBJ2-1; D is possibly TRBD1 or TRBD2 (5 bases each). Per germline, CDR1 SEHNR and CDR2 FQNEAQ (reference sequence). The CDR3 extends over 13 amino acids. V was cut by 5 bases and J by 8 bases, with 13 bases left in between. CDR3 residues: CASSHAMGDEQFF. In DNA form, the CDR3 reads TGTGCCAGCAGCCATGCCATGGGGGATGAGCAGTTCTTC.

This clonotype has ten or more counts. The rearrangement links TRBV2 to TRBJ2-3; 13 nucleotides align to TRBD2. Germline values: CDR1 SNHLY, CDR2 FYNNEI. The CDR3 is 14 residues long. The junction had 6 bases not matched to a gene; V was cut back by 6 bases and J by 9 bases. CDR3 protein: CASSGGLAGETQYF. In nucleotides, the CDR3 is TGTGCCAGCAGCGGTGGACTAGCGGGAGAAACGCAGTATTTT.

V is TRBV29-1 and J is TRBJ2-5; TRBD2 agrees at 10 bases. Losses at the gene ends were 5 bases for V and 4 bases for J; bases not matched to a gene: 4. CDR3 length: 13 amino acids. Germline V gene lookup returns CDR1 SQVTM and CDR2 ANQGSEA. As DNA, the CDR3 is TGCAGCGTTTCAAGGACTAGCGGAGAGACCCAGTACTTC. The encoded protein is CSVSRTSGETQYF.

This clonotype was seen more than once but under ten times. The rearrangement links TRBV5-4 to TRBJ2-1; D unresolved. This CDR3 comprises 15 residues. CDR1 and CDR2 (germline): SGHNT, YYREEE (reference sequence). V lost 10 bases to trimming and J lost 6 bases, with 23 bases between them. DNA of the CDR3: TGTGCCGGGATCCGTAGGCCCTCGGCCGGCAATGAGCAGTTCTTC. Encoded protein: CAGIRRPSAGNEQFF.

The sample holds one count of this clonotype. The chain couples TRBV28 to TRBJ2-1; 8 bases are a match to TRBD1. The germline V gene has CDR1 MDHEN and CDR2 SYDVKM. The CDR3 length is 16 residues. Losses at the gene ends were 4 bases for V and 0 bases for J; bases not matched to a gene: 5. CDR3 sequence: CASSSDRGFSYNEQFF. CDR3 DNA: TGTGCCAGCAGTTCCGACAGGGGATTCTCCTACAATGAGCAGTTCTTC.

The table lists this clonotype with a count of one. The gene calls are TRBV29-1 and TRBJ2-1; perhaps TRBD2 as D (6 bases). Germline CDR1 and CDR2: SQVTM and ANQGSEA. This CDR3 region has 12 residues. V was shortened by 7 bases and J by 9 bases, with 16 bases between the two germline ends. The CDR3: CSGTNGSAEQFF. CDR3 coding DNA: TGCAGCGGGACTAACGGATCGGCTGAGCAGTTCTTC.

This clonotype was seen at least ten times. The CDR3 loop reads CASSPGQVTDTQYF. The CDR3 DNA sequence: TGTGCCAGCAGTCCCGGACAGGTGACAGATACGCAGTATTTT. V usage is TRBV2 and J usage is TRBJ2-3, with 7 bases lining up with TRBD1. With V trimmed by 5 bases and J by 3 bases, 5 bases remained unmatched. CDR1 and CDR2 from the germline V gene are SNHLY and FYNNEI. The CDR3 consists of 14 residues.

The rearrangement joins TRBV5-1 to TRBJ2-3; TRBD2 matches at 10 bases. Unmatched junction bases numbered 1, after V lost 2 bases and J lost 1 base. Germline V lookup: CDR1 SGHRS, CDR2 YFSETQ. This CDR3 has 15 amino acids. The CDR3, as DNA: TGCGCCAGCAGCTTTCTAGCGGGAGGCACAGATACGCAGTATTTT. It translates to CASSFLAGGTDTQYF.

V gene TRBV25-1 combines with J gene TRBJ2-7; the match to TRBD2 covers 9 bases. The CDR3 extends over 17 amino acids. Germline V CDR1 and CDR2: MGHDK, SYGVNS. V shed 1 base and J 7 bases; nucleotides not matched to a gene: 14. In DNA form, the CDR3 reads TGTGCCAGCAGTGAATCCTTTCTAGCGGGAATCTACGGGGAGCAGTACTTC. Amino acids: CASSESFLAGIYGEQYF.

The V gene is TRBV9, the J gene TRBJ1-2; TRBD1 might be the D (6 bases). The V gene's germline CDR1 is SGDLS and CDR2 YYNGEE. The germline V and J ends were trimmed by 5 bases and 2 bases, with 13 bases remaining between them. The CDR3 has 14 residues. DNA of the CDR3: TGTGCCAGCAGTGTCAATACAGGGAACTATGGCTACACCTTC. Translation: CASSVNTGNYGYTF.

The V and J genes are TRBV7-9 and TRBJ1-1; D possibly corresponds to TRBD1 (5 bases). The V and J ends lost 5 bases and 0 bases respectively, with 25 bases between them. The CDR3 contains 19 residues. Germline lookup yields CDR1 SEHNR and CDR2 FQNEAQ (reference sequence). This CDR3 is CASSQTRGARIVMNTEAFF. CDR3 coding DNA: TGTGCCAGCAGCCAGACAAGGGGCGCGCGGATAGTAATGAACACTGAAGCTTTCTTT.

This clonotype was counted only a few times. V is TRBV20-1 and J is TRBJ1-1; tentatively, D is TRBD1 (5 bases). Germline V gene sequence: CDR1 DFQATT, CDR2 SNEGSKA (reference sequence). The CDR3 sequence is 15 residues long. V was shortened by 0 bases and J by 1 base, with 12 bases between the two germline ends. CDR3: CSARDPGKGNTEAFF. CDR3 nucleotides: TGCAGTGCTAGAGATCCAGGGAAGGGGAACACTGAAGCTTTCTTT.

This clonotype has a handful of counts. The chain joins TRBV20-1 to TRBJ2-3; 11 bases are a match to TRBD2. The CDR3 consists of 11 residues. In germline, CDR1 is DFQATT, CDR2 SNEGSKA (reference sequence). Trimming removed 6 bases from V and 11 bases from J; junction bases left unmatched: 4. The CDR3 protein is CSALAGGGQYF. The CDR3 DNA is TGCAGTGCCCTAGCGGGGGGAGGGCAGTATTTT.

This sequence joins TRBV12-3 or TRBV12-4 and TRBJ2-7; D may be TRBD1 or TRBD2 (5 bases each). The CDR3 is made up of 15 amino acids. V lost 3 bases to trimming and J lost 3 bases, with 15 bases between them. This CDR3 reads CASSLASGTSYEQYF. CDR3 DNA: TGTGCCAGCAGTTTGGCCTCCGGGACCAGCTACGAGCAGTACTTC.

J is TRBJ1-5 and V is TRBV7-9; 7 bases are a match to TRBD1. The germline V gene has CDR1 SEHNR and CDR2 FQNEAQ (reference sequence). The CDR3 is 15 amino acids. V shed 1 base and J 5 bases; nucleotides not matched to a gene: 5. CDR3 bases: TGTGCCAGCAGCTTAGGGACAGGCATCCATCAGCCCCAGCATTTT. Its translation: CASSLGTGIHQPQHF.

The gene calls are TRBV9 and TRBJ1-1, with D possibly matching TRBD1 (5 bases). Trimming removed 0 bases at V and 5 bases at J, with 14 bases between. Germline CDR1 is SGDLS and CDR2 is YYNGEE. The CDR3 covers 15 residues. The CDR3 coding sequence is TGTGCCAGCAGCGTAGTTAGTCAGGGTGTAACTGAAGCTTTCTTT. This gives the protein CASSVVSQGVTEAFF.

The table lists this clonotype with a few counts. This chain links TRBV15 with TRBJ2-2, with D maybe TRBD1 (6 bases). CDR1 is LNHNV and CDR2 is YYDKDF in the germline V gene (reference sequence). There are 13 residues in the CDR3. The V end lost 6 bases, the J end lost 3 bases, and 8 bases lay between the germline ends. The DNA for the CDR3 is TGTGCCACCAGTCCAGGGGACACCGGGGAGCTGTTTTTT. It specifies CATSPGDTGELFF.

This clonotype was recorded many times. V and J are TRBV15 and TRBJ2-1; no firm D call. This CDR3 has 14 amino acids. V lost 0 bases and J lost 5, with 8 bases in between. Germline CDR1 and CDR2: LNHNV and YYDKDF (reference sequence). Here the CDR3 DNA reads TGTGCCACCAGCAGAGATCCCGGGCACAATGAGCAGTTCTTC. It encodes CATSRDPGHNEQFF.

V and J are TRBV20-1 and TRBJ2-7; D gene uncertain. This CDR3 region has 16 residues. The germline gives CDR1 DFQATT, CDR2 SNEGSKA (reference sequence). V lost 0 bases and J lost 7, with 22 bases in between. The CDR3, as DNA: TGCAGTGCTAGAGATCTGGGCTCCGACTTTATTGGGGAGCAGTACTTC. Translated: CSARDLGSDFIGEQYF.

The CDR3 region has the DNA TGTGCCAGCAGCCCGGGGGTAACAGGCTTGAATGAAAAACTGTTTTTT. Encoded protein: CASSPGVTGLNEKLFF. J is TRBJ1-4 and V is TRBV7-2; a weak D match, TRBD1 (5 bases). CDR3 size: 16 residues. Looked up from germline, CDR1 is SGHTA and CDR2 is FQGNSA. The V gene lost 5 bases and the J gene lost 5 bases, with 18 bases spanning the gap.

This clonotype was seen only once. The V gene is TRBV28, the J gene TRBJ2-1, with D possibly matching TRBD1 (6 bases). Between the trimmed V and J ends, which lost 2 bases and 10 bases, there was a span of 15 bases. The length of the CDR3 is 14 residues. From germline, CDR1 is MDHEN and CDR2 SYDVKM. The CDR3 is CASSLEQDSYEQFF. DNA for the CDR3: TGTGCCAGCAGTTTAGAACAGGACAGCTACGAGCAGTTCTTC.

The chain combines TRBV5-1 with TRBJ2-1, with TRBD2 identical over 9 bases. This CDR3 has 15 residues. Germline values: CDR1 SGHRS, CDR2 YFSETQ. V lost 7 bases to trimming and J lost 7 bases; unmatched junction nucleotides: 12. CDR3 loop: CASHVTGLAANEQFF. The CDR3 nucleotides read TGCGCCAGCCACGTTACGGGACTAGCAGCGAATGAGCAGTTCTTC.

The chain links TRBV5-1 to TRBJ2-3; D is unclear. V was cut by 8 bases and J by 3 bases, with 10 bases left in between. This CDR3 comprises 12 residues. The germline CDR1 and CDR2 sequences are SGHRS and YFSETQ. The DNA for the CDR3 is TGCGCCAGTAGCCAGTTTACAGATACGCAGTATTTT. It is translated as CASSQFTDTQYF.

The chain combines TRBV28 with TRBJ2-7, with 10 nucleotides matching TRBD1. The germline V gene encodes CDR1 MDHEN and CDR2 SYDVKM. The CDR3 has 14 amino acids. The J segment lost 2 bases and the V segment lost 6 bases, leaving 4 bases of the junction unmatched. This chain's CDR3 is CASSSGTGAYEQYF. The CDR3 DNA is TGTGCCAGCAGCTCCGGGACAGGGGCCTACGAGCAGTACTTC.

Ten or more counts support this clonotype. This chain links TRBV20-1 with TRBJ2-5; tentative D call: TRBD1 (6 bases). V lost 3 bases and J 5 bases, leaving 13 bases between the germline ends. This CDR3 is built from 13 residues. Germline CDR1 and CDR2: DFQATT and SNEGSKA (reference sequence). CDR3 nucleotide sequence: TGCAGTGCTAGGTCGTCTACAGGGGAGACCCAGTACTTC. Translation: CSARSSTGETQYF.

Here the CDR3 DNA reads TGCAGTGCTAGCCGACCTACAGGGTCTAGAGAGACCCAGTACTTC. Translated: CSASRPTGSRETQYF. The V and J genes are TRBV20-1 and TRBJ2-5; a possible D gene is TRBD1 (6 bases). The CDR3 loop spans 15 amino acids. Trimming removed 3 bases from V and 4 bases from J, with 18 bases in between. Germline V gene data show CDR1 as DFQATT and CDR2 as SNEGSKA (reference sequence).

Only one count was recorded for this clonotype. The V gene is TRBV27, the J gene TRBJ1-5, with D possibly being TRBD1 (6 bases). The CDR3 totals 14 residues. Germline V CDR1 and CDR2: MNHEY, SMNVEV (reference sequence). V lost 0 bases, J lost 7 bases, and 10 bases lay in between. CDR3 amino acids: CASSLSFGGQPQHF. The CDR3 DNA reads as TGTGCCAGCAGTTTATCATTTGGGGGCCAGCCCCAGCATTTT.